The 24 T cell receptor beta chains presented below share a single source sample, sequenced in a study of cytomegalovirus exposure and HLA in healthy donors (dated by TCRdb to 2016 to 2017). Libraries were made using the immunoSEQ multiplex PCR assay. The multiplex PCR relied on a mix of 60 forward primers for TCR Vbeta segments and 13 reverse primers for TCR Jbeta segments. TCRdb took this table from immuneACCESS and kept in-frame rearrangements with V and J called. Such tables lack part of the clones; where checked against another copy, unresolved V genes explain under half of the gap, and the rest is unexplained. For this sample the table gives 85,000 to 130,000 clones, of which 70% to 75% were detected only once. 2.5% to 3% of the sample is taken by the ten largest. The sample comprised PBMCs. Receptor source: a female donor in good health and CMV-seronegative.

This clone was counted between two and nine times. This chain links TRBV5-1 with TRBJ2-7; TRBD1 agrees at 9 bases. With V trimmed by 2 bases and J by 1 base, 10 bases remained unmatched. Germline V gene lookup returns CDR1 SGHRS and CDR2 YFSETQ. The CDR3 loop spans 17 amino acids. This chain's CDR3 is CASSLSPGTGNSYEQYF. Here the CDR3 DNA reads TGCGCCAGCAGCTTATCCCCCGGGACAGGGAATTCCTACGAGCAGTACTTC.

The chain combines TRBV7-6 with TRBJ2-1, with D possibly matching TRBD2 (6 bases). V lost 5 bases to trimming and J lost 0 bases, with 14 bases between them. CDR3 length equals 16 residues. CDR1 and CDR2 (germline): SGHVS, FNYEAQ. The CDR3 DNA is TGTGCCAGCAGCCTACGCCGCGGGAACTCCTACAATGAGCAGTTCTTC. Translating gives CASSLRRGNSYNEQFF.

The chain combines TRBV30 with TRBJ2-7; D gene uncertain. This CDR3 is built from 13 residues. The germline V and J ends were trimmed by 2 bases and 0 bases, with 8 bases remaining between them. Germline V gives CDR1 GTSNPN, CDR2 SVGIG (reference sequence). The CDR3 spells CAWSPLDSYEQYF. For the CDR3, the DNA is TGTGCCTGGAGTCCGCTAGACTCCTACGAGCAGTACTTC.

The chain couples TRBV28 to TRBJ2-3; TRBD1 agrees at 7 bases. This CDR3 contains 14 residues. Germline CDR1 is MDHEN and CDR2 is SYDVKM. V lost 5 bases to trimming and J lost 4 bases; unmatched junction nucleotides: 6. CDR3 loop: CASSPGGTADTQYF. The CDR3 DNA reads TGTGCCAGCAGTCCAGGGGGAACGGCAGATACGCAGTATTTT.

The rearrangement uses TRBV11-2 and TRBJ2-7, with D uncertain. V lost 3 bases, J lost 1 base, and 16 bases lay in between. CDR3 length equals 16 residues. Germline lookup yields CDR1 SGHAT and CDR2 FQNNGV. CDR3 DNA sequence: TGTGCCAGCAGCTTCGTATGGTCCTCCCGGTCCTACGAGCAGTACTTC. Translating it yields CASSFVWSSRSYEQYF.

V and J are TRBV6-5 and TRBJ2-1; TRBD2 agrees at 8 bases. Per germline, CDR1 MNHEY and CDR2 SVGAGI. There are 15 residues in the CDR3. Trimming at V came to 4 bases and at J to 8 bases, leaving 10 bases not matched to a gene. The CDR3 loop is CASSWGLELADEQFF. CDR3 DNA sequence: TGTGCCAGCAGTTGGGGACTAGAGTTAGCCGATGAGCAGTTCTTC.

This clone showed up just a few times. The rearrangement uses TRBV27 and TRBJ2-7, with 15 bases aligning to TRBD2. The CDR3 covers 16 residues. V gave up 5 bases and J gave up 7 bases; unmatched junction bases: 9. The germline V gene encodes CDR1 MNHEY and CDR2 SMNVEV (reference sequence). This chain's CDR3 is CASSLRTSGRAGEQYF. CDR3 in DNA: TGTGCCAGCAGTCTACGGACTAGCGGGAGGGCGGGTGAGCAGTACTTC.

The CDR3 bases are TGCGCCAGCAGCTTGTCCGGGACAGGGGGCTCTGGGGCCAACGTCCTGACTTTC. Translated: CASSLSGTGGSGANVLTF. This chain uses TRBV5-1 with TRBJ2-6; TRBD1 agrees at 11 bases. The germline gives CDR1 SGHRS, CDR2 YFSETQ. J gave up 0 bases and V 1 base, and 3 bases lay outside the gene matches. This CDR3 has 18 residues.

The gene calls are TRBV28 and TRBJ2-7; 10 bases are shared with TRBD2. CDR1 and CDR2 from the germline V gene are MDHEN and SYDVKM. V shed 6 bases, J shed 2 bases, and the junction held 4 bases outside the gene matches. CDR3 size: 14 residues. The CDR3 bases are TGTGCCAGCAGGTCCAGCGGGAGGGCCTACGAGCAGTACTTC. This translates into CASRSSGRAYEQYF.

This clone was seen many times. The V call is TRBV7-9, the J call TRBJ1-1; 7 bases are shared with TRBD1. Germline CDR1 SEHNR, CDR2 FQNEAQ (reference sequence). The CDR3 covers 13 residues. After removal of 5 bases from V and 5 bases from J, the junction contained 5 bases not matched to a gene. CDR3 sequence: CASSKTGETEAFF. The DNA for the CDR3 is TGTGCCAGCAGCAAAACAGGGGAGACTGAAGCTTTCTTT.

The chain employs TRBV28 and TRBJ2-7, with 7 bases aligning to TRBD1. Trimming removed 5 bases from V and 5 bases from J; junction bases left unmatched: 6. The germline CDR1 and CDR2 sequences are MDHEN and SYDVKM. CDR3 size: 13 residues. The CDR3 nucleotides read TGTGCCAGCAGTCACGGACAGGTACACGAGCAGTACTTC. Protein sequence: CASSHGQVHEQYF.

This clone turned up a few times. The chain recombines TRBV7-8 with TRBJ2-5; 7 bases fit TRBD2. Losses at the gene ends were 1 base for V and 7 bases for J; bases not matched to a gene: 9. CDR3 length: 15 residues. Germline-derived CDR1 and CDR2 are SGHVS and FQNEAQ. The CDR3 protein is CASSLGGSGPRTQYF. CDR3 bases: TGTGCCAGCAGCTTAGGAGGTAGCGGGCCCAGGACCCAGTACTTC.

The CDR3 here is CASSLQGDSNQPQHF. The CDR3 DNA reads TGTGCCAGCTCGCTACAGGGGGATAGCAATCAGCCCCAGCATTTT. The chain is built from TRBV18 and TRBJ1-5, with 8 bases identical to TRBD1. Trimming took 6 bases from V and 0 from J; bases not matched to a gene: 4. Germline V lookup: CDR1 KGHSH, CDR2 LQKENI. The CDR3 is 15 residues long.

This chain connects TRBV5-1 to TRBJ2-1, with 12 bases aligning to TRBD2. Unmatched junction bases numbered 7, after V lost 2 bases and J lost 7 bases. The CDR3 sequence is 16 residues long. Germline values: CDR1 SGHRS, CDR2 YFSETQ. This CDR3 is CASSLTSGRYGNEQFF. CDR3 DNA: TGCGCCAGCAGCTTAACTAGCGGGAGGTATGGGAATGAGCAGTTCTTC.

V usage is TRBV19 and J usage is TRBJ1-4, with 11 bases that match TRBD1. V gave up 3 bases and J gave up 5 bases; unmatched junction bases: 2. Germline V CDR1 and CDR2: LNHDA, SQIVND (reference sequence). The CDR3 has 15 residues. The CDR3, as DNA: TGTGCCAGTAGTATTGGGACAGGGGGAAATGAAAAACTGTTTTTT. Translated: CASSIGTGGNEKLFF.

This chain joins TRBV29-1 and TRBJ2-1; 9 nucleotides align to TRBD2. The CDR3 extends over 13 amino acids. V trimming: 6 bases; J trimming: 3 bases; junction bases outside the gene matches: 3. Germline CDR1 reads SQVTM; CDR2 reads ANQGSEA. The CDR3 sequence is CSVGLAIYNEQFF. CDR3 DNA sequence: TGCAGCGTGGGACTAGCAATCTACAATGAGCAGTTCTTC.

The chain employs TRBV6-1 and TRBJ2-7; D may be TRBD1 (6 bases). Germline CDR1 reads MNHNS; CDR2 reads SASEGT. The ends were cut back, 6 bases at V and 1 base at J, with 16 bases in the middle. The CDR3 contains 15 residues. The CDR3 here is CASRAGQRYSYEQYF. In DNA form, the CDR3 reads TGTGCCAGCAGAGCCGGACAGCGCTATTCCTACGAGCAGTACTTC.

The chain couples TRBV11-1 to TRBJ1-2; D may be TRBD1 (6 bases). Trimming shortened V by 6 bases and J by 5 bases, and 10 bases separated the two germline ends. The CDR3 spans 12 residues. Germline V lookup: CDR1 SGHAT, CDR2 FQDESV (reference sequence). Here the CDR3 DNA reads TGTGCCAGCAGAGGACAGACGTATGGCTACACCTTC. Amino acid sequence: CASRGQTYGYTF.

The chain joins TRBV10-2 to TRBJ2-7, with 11 bases that match TRBD2. Trimming cost V 0 bases and J 5 bases; bases outside gene matches: 12. CDR3 length: 18 residues. CDR1 is WSHSY and CDR2 is SAAADI in the germline V gene. In nucleotides, the CDR3 is TGCGCCAGCAGTGAGTCGACTCAAAGTAGCGGGAGGGGCGACGAGCAGTACTTC. Translated: CASSESTQSSGRGDEQYF.

V usage is TRBV6-1 and J usage is TRBJ2-1; D might be TRBD2 (6 bases). The V end was cut by 7 bases, the J end by 5 bases, with 15 bases between. Germline CDR1 reads MNHNS; CDR2 reads SASEGT. There are 14 residues in the CDR3. The CDR3 region is CASTSWGENNEQFF. The CDR3 region has the DNA TGTGCCAGCACCTCTTGGGGGGAGAACAATGAGCAGTTCTTC.

This clone was seen just once. This chain links TRBV4-1 with TRBJ1-2; 8 nucleotides align to TRBD1. The CDR3 totals 15 residues. J gave up 3 bases and V 1 base, and 4 bases lay outside the gene matches. Looked up from germline, CDR1 is MGHRA and CDR2 is YSYEKL. CDR3 in DNA: TGCGCCAGCAGCCAAGGTCAGGGGGCAGACTATGGCTACACCTTC. This sequence encodes CASSQGQGADYGYTF.

This chain uses TRBV5-5 with TRBJ2-1; TRBD2 agrees at 7 bases. V lost 4 bases, J lost 4 bases, and 5 bases stayed unmatched. CDR3 size: 14 residues. Germline CDR1 reads SGHKS; CDR2 reads YYEKEE (reference sequence). CDR3 residues: CASSPGGFYNEQFF. CDR3 nucleotides: TGTGCCAGCAGCCCGGGGGGTTTTTACAATGAGCAGTTCTTC.

The rearrangement links TRBV5-8 to TRBJ1-5; D is uncertain. Germline V gives CDR1 SGHTS, CDR2 YDEGEE. The CDR3 is 15 residues long. V lost 1 base and J 0 bases, leaving 8 bases between the germline ends. The chain's CDR3 is CASSLNGYSNQPQHF. The CDR3 DNA reads TGTGCCAGCAGCTTGAACGGTTATAGCAATCAGCCCCAGCATTTT.

V is TRBV28 and J is TRBJ1-2; 7 bases are shared with TRBD1. With 3 bases clipped from V and 4 bases from J, the junction kept 5 bases outside the gene matches. This CDR3 region has 14 residues. Germline lookup yields CDR1 MDHEN and CDR2 SYDVKM. CDR3 protein: CASSLWDRSYGYTF. CDR3 DNA sequence: TGTGCCAGCAGTTTGTGGGACAGATCCTATGGCTACACCTTC.